The source of this TCR beta chain is a study of control samples from healthy donors and cancer patients. TCRdb keeps only in-frame clones here, not all; method: immunoSEQ multiplex PCR. Among 140,000 to 150,000 clones listed, 93% were seen once. The sequence came from a man aged 18 to 30 in good health. The sample consisted of blood.

CDR3 coding DNA: TGCGCCAGCAGCAAGGGGACCGCCGTGGACACTGAAGCTTTCTTT. Translated, it gives CASSKGTAVDTEAFF. The chain has TRBV5-1 and TRBJ1-1; weak D call: TRBD1 (5 bases). There are 15 residues in the CDR3. Deletions cut 4 bases from V and 3 bases from J, with 16 bases between. Germline assignment: CDR1 SGHRS and CDR2 YFSETQ.